The 30 T cell receptor beta chains given below trace back to one sample, sequenced in a study of early T cells in non-severe SARS-CoV-2 infection (dated by TCRdb to the early 2020s). Libraries came from 5' RACE. Sequencer: NextSeq 500. The raw public data were reprocessed by TCRdb itself: fastp quality trimming at Q25, MiXCR clonotype calling, in-frame beta chains only. Under each unique CDR3 protein, matching rows form one entry showing the most common genes and DNA. This sample gives nearly 55,000 distinct CDR3 sequences in total; about 8% of them show up just once. The top ten clonotypes cover about 10% of the sample. The source material was whole blood, sampled at baseline. Receptors originate from an adult who was a healthcare worker with PCR-confirmed SARS-CoV-2 infection or an uninfected control (not recorded which).

In its sample, this clonotype was seen many times. V is TRBV6-5 and J is TRBJ1-6, with D unresolved. The ends were cut back, 0 bases at V and 0 bases at J, with 6 bases in the middle. This CDR3 has 16 residues. CDR1 is MNHEY, CDR2 SVGAGI, per germline. The CDR3 is CASSYSSPSYNSPLHF. Written as DNA, the CDR3 is TGTGCCAGCAGTTACTCGAGCCCCTCCTATAATTCACCCCTCCACTTT.

The CDR3 nucleotides are TGCAGTGCTAGTAATTCTGAGACCCAGTACTTC. As protein: CSASNSETQYF. The chain is built from TRBV20-1 and TRBJ2-5; D is ambiguous. V lost 3 bases and J 5 bases, leaving 7 bases between the germline ends. Germline values: CDR1 DFQATT, CDR2 SNEGSKA (reference sequence). The CDR3 contains 11 residues.

Only a few counts were recorded for this clonotype. The rearrangement uses TRBV7-9 and TRBJ1-5; no firm D call. CDR3 length equals 14 residues. V gave up 0 bases and J gave up 0 bases, with 3 bases separating them. Germline assignment: CDR1 SEHNR and CDR2 FQNEAQ (reference sequence). DNA of the CDR3: TGTGCCAGCAGCTTAGCCTATAGCAATCAGCCCCAGCATTTT. Translated: CASSLAYSNQPQHF.

As to this clonotype: A much larger clone is a single base away; this may be a read error. The rearrangement links TRBV4-2 to TRBJ2-7; D might be TRBD1 or TRBD2, each matching 5 bases. V was shortened by 4 bases and J by 3 bases, with 16 bases between the two germline ends. This CDR3 has 15 amino acids. Germline assignment: CDR1 LGHNA and CDR2 YNFKEQ. As DNA, the CDR3 is TGTGCCAGCAGCCCCGAGGGGACGAGCTACTACGAGCAGTACTTC. It encodes CASSPEGTSYYEQYF.

This clonotype was counted only a few times. The V gene is TRBV29-1, the J gene TRBJ2-7; D is possibly TRBD2 (5 bases). This CDR3 spans 15 amino acids. Trimming took off 4 bases at V and 0 bases at J, with 16 bases between the two ends. CDR1 and CDR2 (germline): SQVTM, ANQGSEA. CDR3 in amino acids: CSVVFAAGNSYEQYF. CDR3 sequence (DNA): TGCAGCGTTGTGTTTGCGGCGGGCAACTCCTACGAGCAGTACTTC.

This clonotype has ten or more counts. V usage is TRBV19 and J usage is TRBJ2-4; no clear D. The germline V gene encodes CDR1 LNHDA and CDR2 SQIVND (reference sequence). The CDR3 extends over 14 amino acids. Trimming left V 3 bases short and J 3 bases short, with 9 bases between. The CDR3 nucleotides read TGTGCCAGTAGTATCGGCCGAAACAAAAACATTCAGTACTTC. This encodes CASSIGRNKNIQYF.

The CDR3 reads CASNTGGGREQFF. DNA of the CDR3: TGTGCCAGCAACACCGGGGGGGGCCGGGAGCAGTTCTTC. V is TRBV12-3 or TRBV12-4 and J is TRBJ2-1, with 8 bases aligning to TRBD2. Trimming removed 7 bases from V and 10 bases from J; junction bases left unmatched: 9. CDR3 length: 13 amino acids.

Regarding this clonotype: This may be a read error: a much more frequent sequence differs by one nucleotide. The chain is built from TRBV25-1 and TRBJ1-4; the match to TRBD1 covers 8 bases. Germline CDR1 reads MGHDK; CDR2 reads SYGVNS. V shed 10 bases, J shed 8 bases, and the junction held 9 bases outside the gene matches. The length of the CDR3 is 13 residues. The CDR3 region has the DNA TGTGCCATCCACAAGACAGGGGCGGAAAAACTGTTTTTT. This gives the protein CAIHKTGAEKLFF.

V and J are TRBV4-2 and TRBJ2-1, with 8 bases matching TRBD2. The germline V gene encodes CDR1 LGHNA and CDR2 YNFKEQ. The CDR3 is made up of 15 amino acids. J lost 4 bases, V lost 4 bases, and 6 bases had no gene match. The CDR3 coding sequence is TGTGCCAGCAGCCCCAAGACTAGCGAGTACAATGAGCAGTTCTTC. This encodes CASSPKTSEYNEQFF.

The rearrangement joins TRBV11-2 to TRBJ2-5; D is ambiguous. Germline V CDR1 and CDR2: SGHAT, FQNNGV. This CDR3 is 15 amino acids long. V shed 0 bases and J shed 3 bases, with 11 bases lying between them. The CDR3 here is CASSLDLGREETQYF. The CDR3 DNA reads TGTGCCAGCAGCTTAGATCTGGGTAGGGAAGAGACCCAGTACTTC.

The chain employs TRBV12-3 or TRBV12-4 and TRBJ2-6; D is unclear. Between the trimmed V and J ends, which lost 0 bases and 0 bases, there was a span of 0 bases. The CDR3 contains 14 residues. The CDR3 DNA follows: TGTGCCAGCAGTTTAGCCTCTGGGGCCAACGTCCTGACTTTC. It encodes CASSLASGANVLTF.

This clonotype was counted between two and nine times. The V gene is TRBV30, the J gene TRBJ1-1; no clear D gene. Trimming cost V 2 bases and J 1 base, with 8 bases left between them. This CDR3 comprises 13 residues. Germline CDR1 and CDR2: GTSNPN and SVGIG (reference sequence). In nucleotides, the CDR3 is TGTGCCTGGAGTCAACACGGGAACACTGAAGCTTTCTTT. This codes for CAWSQHGNTEAFF. Variable domain in full (rest from reference TRBV30 and TRBJ1-1): SQTIHQWPATLVQPVGSPLSLECTVEGTSNPNLYWYRQAAGRGLQLLFYSVGIGQISSEVPQNLSASRPQDRQFILSSKKLLLSDSGFYLCAWSQHGNTEAFFGQGTRLTVV.

V usage is TRBV5-1 and J usage is TRBJ1-1, with D perhaps TRBD1 (5 bases). The V gene's germline CDR1 is SGHRS and CDR2 YFSETQ. The CDR3 is 13 residues long. Between the trimmed V and J ends, which lost 6 bases and 6 bases, there was a span of 15 bases. The DNA for the CDR3 is TGCGCCAGCATCCCCACCCAGGGAGCTGAAGCTTTCTTT. Its protein product is CASIPTQGAEAFF.

The chain couples TRBV29-1 to TRBJ2-7; TRBD1 matches at 8 bases. The length of the CDR3 is 13 residues. The trim removed 6 bases at V and 1 base at J, leaving 5 bases unmatched. Germline V lookup: CDR1 SQVTM, CDR2 ANQGSEA. The chain's CDR3 is CSVRTGQSYEQYF. CDR3 nucleotides: TGCAGCGTACGGACAGGGCAGTCCTACGAGCAGTACTTC.

The chain has TRBV24-1 and TRBJ2-3; D gene uncertain. The germline V gene encodes CDR1 KGHDR and CDR2 SFDVKD. The CDR3 runs 12 residues. V lost 4 bases, J lost 9 bases, and 10 bases lay in between. The CDR3 nucleotides are TGTGCCACCAGTGAGAGCGTCGAGACGCAGTATTTT. Amino acid sequence: CATSESVETQYF.

The V gene is TRBV6-2 or TRBV6-3, the J gene TRBJ2-3; D gene ambiguous. CDR1 MNHEY and CDR2 SVGEGT come from the germline V gene. The CDR3 consists of 14 residues. Trimming took off 2 bases at V and 6 bases at J, with 12 bases between the two ends. CDR3 protein: CASSYAGRRDTQYF. DNA of the CDR3: TGTGCCAGCAGTTACGCCGGACGAAGGGATACGCAGTATTTT.

This clonotype was seen a few times. The chain recombines TRBV20-1 with TRBJ2-3, with D tentatively TRBD2 (6 bases). This CDR3 spans 13 amino acids. Trimming took off 6 bases at V and 3 bases at J, with 13 bases between the two ends. Germline V CDR1 and CDR2: DFQATT, SNEGSKA (reference sequence). Here the CDR3 reads CSAGMRDTDTQYF. The CDR3 DNA follows: TGCAGTGCAGGCATGCGGGATACAGATACGCAGTATTTT.

This chain uses TRBV20-1 with TRBJ2-3; 8 nucleotides align to TRBD1. The CDR3 contains 14 residues. The trim removed 1 base at V and 1 base at J, leaving 1 base unmatched. CDR1 is DFQATT and CDR2 is SNEGSKA in the germline V gene (reference sequence). CDR3 nucleotides: TGCAGTGCTAGAGGCAGGGGGCGCACAGATACGCAGTATTTT. It translates to CSARGRGRTDTQYF.

This clonotype was found many times. The chain joins TRBV4-2 to TRBJ2-3; D is undetermined. There are 16 residues in the CDR3. Germline loops: CDR1 LGHNA, CDR2 YNFKEQ. Trimming removed 0 bases from V and 0 bases from J, with 10 bases in between. The DNA of the CDR3 is TGTGCCAGCAGCCAAGAACGCCAGCTTAGCACAGATACGCAGTATTTT. Translated, it gives CASSQERQLSTDTQYF.

In this sample, this clonotype turned up many times. The chain links TRBV9 to TRBJ2-1, with TRBD2 as a possible D gene (6 bases). Trimming shortened V by 0 bases and J by 0 bases, and 13 bases separated the two germline ends. This CDR3 region has 17 residues. Per the germline V gene, CDR1 is SGDLS and CDR2 is YYNGEE. CDR3 nucleotides: TGTGCCAGCAGCGTAGGGGACTCCTCGAGCTCCTACAATGAGCAGTTCTTC. Translated, it gives CASSVGDSSSSYNEQFF.

The genes are TRBV29-1 and TRBJ2-3, with D possibly matching TRBD2 (5 bases). V dropped 5 bases and J dropped 2 bases, with 11 bases sitting between them. Germline V gene lookup returns CDR1 SQVTM and CDR2 ANQGSEA. The length of the CDR3 is 13 residues. DNA for the CDR3: TGCAGCGTTCGGACTTTTTTCACAGATACGCAGTATTTT. Protein: CSVRTFFTDTQYF.

The rearrangement uses TRBV12-3 or TRBV12-4 and TRBJ2-1; TRBD2 matches 14 bases. This CDR3 has 16 amino acids. The ends lost 4 bases at V and 7 bases at J; junction bases unmatched: 6. CDR3 in DNA: TGTGCCAGCAGTTCCCTGACTAGCGGGAGGGGTAATGAGCAGTTCTTC. Protein sequence: CASSSLTSGRGNEQFF.

With regard to this clonotype: A clone one base away is much larger, so this may be a read error. The chain recombines TRBV4-3 with TRBJ2-1; TRBD1 or TRBD2 may be the D gene (6 bases each). CDR1 is LGHNA, CDR2 YSLEER, per germline. This CDR3 has 13 residues. The CDR3 is CASSHLGGSEQCF. CDR3 coding DNA: TGCGCCAGCAGCCACCTCGGGGGCAGTGAGCAGTGCTTC.

The chain has TRBV2 and TRBJ1-4, with a possible D match to TRBD1 (5 bases). The V gene lost 6 bases and the J gene lost 3 bases, with 11 bases spanning the gap. Germline CDR1 SNHLY, CDR2 FYNNEI. The CDR3 is 14 residues long. CDR3 DNA sequence: TGTGCCAGCAGCTACAGGCAATCTAATGAAAAACTGTTTTTT. Encoded protein: CASSYRQSNEKLFF.

This clonotype has ten or more counts. This CDR3 is CASSEVWDFFYEQYF. The CDR3 DNA sequence: TGTGCCAGCAGTGAAGTCTGGGATTTCTTCTACGAGCAGTACTTC. The chain links TRBV6-1 to TRBJ2-7; D gene unclear. CDR1 and CDR2 (germline): MNHNS, SASEGT. The length of the CDR3 is 15 residues. V lost 1 base to trimming and J lost 3 bases, with 13 bases between them.

This clonotype was seen ten or more times. The chain employs TRBV6-1 and TRBJ2-5, with no clear D. The CDR3 length is 16 residues. The germline V and J ends were trimmed by 0 bases and 4 bases, with 15 bases remaining between them. Germline-derived CDR1 and CDR2 are MNHNS and SASEGT. The CDR3 protein is CASSEALRVRLETQYF. In DNA, the CDR3 is TGTGCCAGCAGTGAAGCGCTTCGGGTCCGTCTAGAGACCCAGTACTTC.

The chain couples TRBV20-1 to TRBJ2-2, with D possibly TRBD1 on 6 matching bases. In germline, CDR1 is DFQATT, CDR2 SNEGSKA (reference sequence). Trimming left V 0 bases short and J 0 bases short, with 11 bases between. CDR3 length: 16 amino acids. The CDR3 here is CSAREYRAANTGELFF. CDR3 nucleotides: TGCAGTGCTAGAGAGTACAGGGCCGCGAACACCGGGGAGCTGTTTTTT.

The chain recombines TRBV6-2 or TRBV6-3 with TRBJ2-2; no clear D. Looked up from germline, CDR1 is MNHEY and CDR2 is SVGEGT. The CDR3 loop spans 16 amino acids. Trimming removed 2 bases at V and 2 bases at J, with 12 bases between. The CDR3 spells CASSYAAQDNTGELFF. The CDR3 nucleotides read TGTGCCAGCAGTTACGCAGCGCAGGACAACACCGGGGAGCTGTTTTTT.

This clonotype was picked up a small number of times. This rearrangement joins TRBV18 to TRBJ2-7; 11 bases agree with TRBD2. Germline V CDR1 and CDR2: KGHSH, LQKENI. CDR3 size: 14 residues. V was clipped by 3 bases and J by 5 bases; unmatched bases: 3. CDR3 bases: TGTGCCAGCTCACCTACTAGCGGGAGAAACGAGCAGTACTTC. Residues: CASSPTSGRNEQYF. Drawing the rest from reference TRBV18 and TRBJ2-7, the complete variable domain is NAGVMQNPRHLVRRRGQEARLRCSPMKGHSHVYWYRQLPEEGLKFMVYLQKENIIDESGMPKERFSAEFPKEGPSILRIQQVVRGDSAAYFCASSPTSGRNEQYFGPGTRLTVT.

This clonotype was counted only a few times. The rearrangement uses TRBV4-1 and TRBJ2-3; no firm D call. Trimming removed 0 bases from V and 7 bases from J, with 5 bases in between. The CDR3 totals 12 residues. In germline, CDR1 is MGHRA, CDR2 YSYEKL. The CDR3 is CASSQEGYTQYF. The CDR3 DNA follows: TGCGCCAGCAGCCAAGAGGGGTATACGCAGTATTTT.